These 29 T cell receptor beta chains came from one sample sequenced in a study of blood T cell repertoires in COVID-19. Clones were sequenced by immunoSEQ multiplex PCR, and TCRdb holds only the in-frame ones, with some missing. The sample records 270,000 or so clones, roughly 85% being singletons. Sequencing was carried out using peripheral blood. These receptors all stem from a woman between 45 and 60 years old who had recovered from COVID-19.

The genes are TRBV4-3 and TRBJ1-2; D remains ambiguous. Germline CDR1 and CDR2: LGHNA and YSLEER. V was pared by 2 bases and J by 3 bases, with 13 bases between. This CDR3 contains 15 residues. CDR3 sequence: CASSQKDSAYYGYTF. DNA for the CDR3: TGCGCCAGCAGCCAAAAAGATTCTGCGTACTATGGCTACACCTTC.

This sequence joins TRBV6-2 or TRBV6-3 and TRBJ2-7; 7 nucleotides match TRBD1. Germline V CDR1 and CDR2: MNHEY, SVGEGT. The CDR3 is 13 amino acids. Losses at the gene ends were 2 bases for V and 5 bases for J; bases not matched to a gene: 3. Here the CDR3 DNA reads TGTGCCAGCAGTTACCTACAGGGGAACGAGCAGTACTTC. It yields the protein CASSYLQGNEQYF.

The J gene is TRBJ1-1, the V gene TRBV7-2; D is perhaps TRBD1 (5 bases). The CDR3 sequence is 15 residues long. The V and J ends lost 2 bases and 5 bases respectively, with 15 bases between them. Germline V CDR1 and CDR2: SGHTA, FQGNSA. In DNA form, the CDR3 reads TGTGCCAGCAGCTTATGGGGGGAGGCGCGGACTGAAGCTTTCTTT. Encoded protein: CASSLWGEARTEAFF.

The rearrangement links TRBV7-3 to TRBJ2-7; 8 nucleotides match TRBD1. Germline CDR1 and CDR2: SGHTA and FQGTGA. The CDR3 consists of 15 residues. V lost 1 base to trimming and J lost 4 bases; unmatched junction nucleotides: 6. CDR3 sequence reads: CASSLKGQAGYEQYF. The CDR3 DNA reads TGTGCCAGCAGCTTAAAGGGACAGGCAGGATACGAGCAGTACTTC.

V is TRBV28 and J is TRBJ2-5; 9 bases are shared with TRBD1. CDR3 length: 16 amino acids. J gave up 5 bases and V 3 bases, and 10 bases lay outside the gene matches. Per germline, CDR1 MDHEN and CDR2 SYDVKM. The CDR3 region is CASSLGTGYGFETQYF. The DNA for the CDR3 is TGTGCCAGCAGTTTGGGGACAGGGTATGGGTTTGAGACCCAGTACTTC.

This chain connects TRBV30 to TRBJ2-7; possible D gene TRBD2, 5 bases. Germline CDR1 and CDR2: GTSNPN and SVGIG (reference sequence). Trimming stripped 3 bases from V and 5 bases from J, with 11 bases between. This CDR3 contains 12 residues. The CDR3 coding sequence is TGTGCCTGGAGCCCGGGAATTAACGAGCAGTACTTC. It yields the protein CAWSPGINEQYF.

V and J are TRBV7-2 and TRBJ1-4, with D unresolved. This CDR3 comprises 12 residues. V lost 2 bases, J lost 11 bases, and 9 bases lay in between. Germline V CDR1 and CDR2: SGHTA, FQGNSA. This CDR3 is CASSLMGEKLFF. The CDR3 region has the DNA TGTGCCAGCAGCTTAATGGGAGAGAAACTGTTTTTT.

This chain connects TRBV6-1 to TRBJ1-3, with a possible D match to TRBD1 (6 bases). This CDR3 region has 14 residues. V was clipped by 8 bases and J by 0 bases, with 11 bases between them. Germline V gene sequence: CDR1 MNHNS, CDR2 SASEGT. CDR3 DNA sequence: TGTGCCAGCTTCGACAGGAGCTCTGGAAACACCATATATTTT. This codes for CASFDRSSGNTIYF.

This chain links TRBV7-9 with TRBJ1-2; D not certain. V lost 4 bases, J lost 5 bases, and 8 bases lay in between. The CDR3 sequence is 12 residues long. Germline V lookup: CDR1 SEHNR, CDR2 FQNEAQ (reference sequence). In nucleotides, the CDR3 is TGTGCCAGCAGCTCGAGACAATATGGCTACACCTTC. It translates to CASSSRQYGYTF.

The gene calls are TRBV9 and TRBJ2-2; weak D call: TRBD2 (6 bases). The V and J ends lost 0 bases and 0 bases respectively, with 9 bases between them. CDR1 SGDLS and CDR2 YYNGEE come from the germline V gene. The CDR3 runs to 16 residues. The CDR3 protein is CASSVGDFSNTGELFF. CDR3 nucleotide sequence: TGTGCCAGCAGCGTAGGGGACTTTTCGAACACCGGGGAGCTGTTTTTT.

The V call is TRBV4-1, the J call TRBJ2-7; possible D gene TRBD2, 5 bases. The germline CDR1 and CDR2 sequences are MGHRA and YSYEKL. V lost 4 bases to trimming and J lost 0 bases, with 16 bases between them. The CDR3 length is 16 residues. As DNA, the CDR3 is TGCGCCAGCAGCCGGACCTTAGCGCTCCCCTCCTACGAGCAGTACTTC. This codes for CASSRTLALPSYEQYF.

The rearrangement joins TRBV6-5 to TRBJ2-1, with 10 bases matching TRBD2. Losses at the gene ends were 5 bases for V and 4 bases for J; bases not matched to a gene: 5. This CDR3 is 15 amino acids long. Germline CDR1 MNHEY, CDR2 SVGAGI. In nucleotides, the CDR3 is TGTGCCAGCAGTACCGGGACTAGCGAATACAATGAGCAGTTCTTC. This gives the protein CASSTGTSEYNEQFF.

The chain joins TRBV6-5 to TRBJ1-5, with 9 bases that match TRBD1. The J segment lost 1 base and the V segment lost 4 bases, leaving 2 bases of the junction unmatched. The V gene's germline CDR1 is MNHEY and CDR2 SVGAGI. The CDR3 covers 15 residues. This CDR3 reads CASSWDRASNQPQHF. CDR3 nucleotide sequence: TGTGCCAGCAGTTGGGACAGGGCGAGCAATCAGCCCCAGCATTTT.

The chain employs TRBV28 and TRBJ2-1; 11 bases line up with TRBD1. Germline CDR1 is MDHEN and CDR2 is SYDVKM. Unmatched junction bases numbered 4, after V lost 3 bases and J lost 6 bases. The CDR3 has 15 residues. CDR3 region: CASSFPGTGGNEQFF. The DNA of the CDR3 is TGTGCCAGCAGTTTTCCCGGGACAGGGGGCAATGAGCAGTTCTTC.

The chain couples TRBV3-1 (or the pseudogene TRBV3-2) to TRBJ1-3; 8 bases align to TRBD1. The CDR3 totals 16 residues. V trimming: 6 bases; J trimming: 1 base; junction bases outside the gene matches: 8. Germline assignment: CDR1 LGHDT and CDR2 YNNKEL (reference sequence). The DNA of the CDR3 is TGTGCCAGCAGTCGGATGGGACAGGCATCTGGAAACACCATATATTTT. The encoded protein is CASSRMGQASGNTIYF.

This chain uses TRBV28 with TRBJ1-2; 10 positions match TRBD1. The CDR3 is 15 amino acids. The V gene's germline CDR1 is MDHEN and CDR2 SYDVKM. The V segment lost 10 bases and the J segment 6 bases; nucleotides outside the gene matches: 14. The CDR3 loop is CAIATRTGGVDGYTF. In DNA, the CDR3 is TGTGCCATAGCAACCCGGACAGGGGGGGTAGATGGCTACACCTTC.

The chain uses TRBV11-2 and TRBJ2-2, with D maybe TRBD1 (5 bases). Trimming left V 7 bases short and J 0 bases short, with 12 bases between. This CDR3 is built from 15 residues. CDR1 SGHAT and CDR2 FQNNGV come from the germline V gene. This CDR3 is CASIPQGSNTGELFF. CDR3 sequence (DNA): TGTGCCAGCATCCCGCAGGGCTCGAACACCGGGGAGCTGTTTTTT.

The CDR3 sequence is CASSQDVTQGYEQYF. In nucleotides, the CDR3 is TGTGCCAGCAGCCAAGATGTGACACAGGGTTACGAGCAGTACTTC. This chain links TRBV4-2 with TRBJ2-7, with D possibly matching TRBD1 (6 bases). This CDR3 is built from 15 residues. Germline V gene data show CDR1 as LGHNA and CDR2 as YNFKEQ. Trimming removed 0 bases from V and 4 bases from J, with 13 bases in between.

V usage is TRBV7-2 and J usage is TRBJ2-3; D gene ambiguous. The CDR3 consists of 15 residues. Germline V gene data show CDR1 as SGHTA and CDR2 as FQGNSA. Trimming shortened V by 1 base and J by 8 bases, and 16 bases separated the two germline ends. CDR3 nucleotides: TGTGCCAGCAGCTTAGGTCGGGTACTCGAACCTACGCAGTATTTT. This encodes CASSLGRVLEPTQYF. The full variable domain, its missing parts supplied by reference TRBV7-2 and TRBJ2-3, is GAGVSQSPSNKVTEKGKDVELRCDPISGHTALYWYRQSLGQGLEFLIYFQGNSAPDKSGLPSDRFSAERTGGSVSTLTIQRTQQEDSAVYLCASSLGRVLEPTQYFGPGTRLTVL.

This clone was seen just once. This chain uses TRBV7-3 with TRBJ2-2; D is possibly TRBD1 (5 bases). Germline V gene lookup returns CDR1 SGHTA and CDR2 FQGTGA. V lost 7 bases and J 0 bases, leaving 15 bases between the germline ends. The CDR3 contains 16 residues. As DNA, the CDR3 is TGTGCCAGCACCTTCTTTCAGGGCGCGAACACCGGGGAGCTGTTTTTT. Translation gives CASTFFQGANTGELFF.

In DNA form, the CDR3 reads TGTGCCAGCAGCCCGGTCAGGGTGGGTAATGAAAAACTGTTTTTT. Protein product: CASSPVRVGNEKLFF. The chain recombines TRBV7-6 with TRBJ1-4; D is perhaps TRBD1 (5 bases). Germline V lookup: CDR1 SGHVS, CDR2 FNYEAQ. CDR3 size: 15 residues. Trimming left V 5 bases short and J 4 bases short, with 14 bases between.

The chain joins TRBV25-1 to TRBJ1-2; 8 bases align to TRBD1. Per germline, CDR1 MGHDK and CDR2 SYGVNS. The V gene end was trimmed by 2 bases and the J gene end by 6 bases; junction bases not matched to a gene: 5. The CDR3 length is 14 residues. The CDR3 spells CASSEVQGVDGYTF. DNA of the CDR3: TGTGCCAGCAGTGAAGTACAGGGGGTGGATGGCTACACCTTC.

The V gene is TRBV30, the J gene TRBJ2-1; 9 bases fit TRBD2. This CDR3 contains 17 residues. J gave up 7 bases and V 3 bases, and 16 bases lay outside the gene matches. Looked up from germline, CDR1 is GTSNPN and CDR2 is SVGIG (reference sequence). CDR3 sequence reads: CAWSAPWGRGGLNEQFF. The CDR3 nucleotides read TGTGCCTGGAGCGCCCCATGGGGGCGGGGGGGCCTGAATGAGCAGTTCTTC.

This sequence joins TRBV7-8 and TRBJ2-4; 9 positions agree with TRBD1. V shed 3 bases, J shed 3 bases, and the junction held 9 bases outside the gene matches. The CDR3 is 17 amino acids. The germline V gene has CDR1 SGHVS and CDR2 FQNEAQ. In DNA, the CDR3 is TGTGCCAGCAGCTTTTCCAGCACAGGGGGCGTCAAAAACATTCAGTACTTC. Translated: CASSFSSTGGVKNIQYF. The entire variable domain, with the rest obtained from reference TRBV7-8 and TRBJ2-4, is as follows: GAGVSQSPRYKVAKRGQDVALRCDPISGHVSLFWYQQALGQGPEFLTYFQNEAQLDKSGLPSDRFFAERPEGSVSTLKIQRTQQEDSAVYLCASSFSSTGGVKNIQYFGAGTRLSVL.

This chain links TRBV24-1 with TRBJ2-5; weak D call: TRBD2 (6 bases). The length of the CDR3 is 13 residues. The ends were cut back, 0 bases at V and 7 bases at J, with 8 bases in the middle. Germline assignment: CDR1 KGHDR and CDR2 SFDVKD. The CDR3 DNA sequence: TGTGCCACCAGTGATTTGGGGCGGGGGACCCAGTACTTC. Translated: CATSDLGRGTQYF.

This clone has a single count. V is TRBV28 and J is TRBJ1-3; D is unresolved. The CDR3 is 14 residues long. Deletions cut 2 bases from V and 0 bases from J, with 5 bases between. Germline loops: CDR1 MDHEN, CDR2 SYDVKM. The chain's CDR3 is CASSLTPSGNTIYF. The CDR3 DNA sequence: TGTGCCAGCAGTTTAACTCCCTCTGGAAACACCATATATTTT.

J is TRBJ1-5 and V is TRBV2, with D tentatively TRBD1 (5 bases). Germline lookup yields CDR1 SNHLY and CDR2 FYNNEI. V was clipped by 6 bases and J by 7 bases, with 16 bases between them. CDR3 length: 14 residues. Here the CDR3 reads CASRAGRSGQPQHF. The CDR3, as DNA: TGTGCCAGCAGGGCGGGACGCTCAGGGCAGCCCCAGCATTTT. Full variable domain (missing parts from reference TRBV2 and TRBJ1-5): EPEVTQTPSHQVTQMGQEVILRCVPISNHLYFYWYRQILGQKVEFLVSFYNNEISEKSEIFDDQFSVERPDGSNFTLKIRSTKLEDSAMYFCASRAGRSGQPQHFGDGTRLSIL.

In regard to this clone: At one of its ends the junction is not consistent with the germline gene, which may arise from a read error. This chain uses TRBV5-6 with TRBJ1-3; no reliable D call. There are 14 residues in the CDR3. Looked up from germline, CDR1 is SGHDT and CDR2 is YYEEEE. The CDR3 nucleotides read TGTGCCAGCAGCTTGTCCTCCTCTGGCAACACCATATATTTT. Its protein product is CASSLSSSGNTIYF.

CDR3 region: CASSPPGTGYFEQYF. CDR3 sequence (DNA): TGTGCCAGCTCACCACCTGGGACAGGGTACTTCGAGCAGTACTTC. The V gene is TRBV18, the J gene TRBJ2-7, with 9 positions matching TRBD1. The V gene end was trimmed by 0 bases and the J gene end by 6 bases; junction bases not matched to a gene: 6. The CDR3 spans 15 residues. CDR1 KGHSH and CDR2 LQKENI come from the germline V gene.